The T cell receptor beta chain under discussion was sequenced for a study of graft-versus-host responses after intestinal transplantation. Per germline, CDR1 LNHDA and CDR2 SQIVND (reference sequence). This CDR3 comprises 15 residues. Between the trimmed V and J ends, which lost 0 bases and 4 bases, there was a span of 12 bases. The data were produced by immunoSEQ multiplex PCR, yet TCRdb's version contains in-frame clones alone and is incomplete. The table shows about 100,000 clones, with approximately 84% occurring only once. With respect to this clone: The antigen is not known.

The chain is built from TRBV19 and TRBJ1-1; D remains unclear. The sequences come from unstimulated CD4+ T cells sorted from spleen or lymph node cells, collected before transplant. The source of this sequence is a human donor who was the organ donor for an intestinal transplant. The CDR3 DNA sequence: TGTGCCAGTAGTATAGATGGGGTCGCAGGCACTGAAGCTTTCTTT. The encoded protein is CASSIDGVAGTEAFF.